Presented here are 21 T cell receptor beta chains from one specimen sequenced in a study of T cell responses to AZD1222 COVID-19 vaccine. Generated by immunoSEQ multiplex PCR, the TCRdb table keeps only in-frame clones and is missing some. The sample lists tens of thousands of clones, 90% to 95% occurring once. Sequencing used peripheral blood, obtained on day 0 of MenACWY control vaccination. The receptors stem from an adult in good health.

V and J are TRBV6-5 and TRBJ2-7; maybe TRBD1 (6 bases). Germline CDR1 reads MNHEY; CDR2 reads SVGAGI. Trimming shortened V by 4 bases and J by 6 bases, and 19 bases separated the two germline ends. This CDR3 is built from 15 residues. The CDR3 DNA follows: TGTGCCAGCAGTTTCCCAGGGATCAGGGGCGTCGAGCAGTACTTC. It specifies CASSFPGIRGVEQYF.

The chain employs TRBV7-9 and TRBJ1-2; no clear D. This CDR3 spans 14 amino acids. V lost 4 bases and J 0 bases, leaving 9 bases between the germline ends. Germline V gene lookup returns CDR1 SEHNR and CDR2 FQNEAQ (reference sequence). CDR3 in DNA: TGTGCCAGCAGCTCGGTAGTTACTAACTATGGCTACACCTTC. It encodes CASSSVVTNYGYTF.

V and J are TRBV28 and TRBJ2-2; the D is unclear. Germline lookup yields CDR1 MDHEN and CDR2 SYDVKM. This CDR3 has 13 residues. Trimming pared 7 bases from V and 7 bases from J, leaving 13 bases between. The CDR3 is CASTQTFGGELFF. In nucleotides, the CDR3 is TGTGCCAGCACCCAAACCTTCGGCGGGGAGCTGTTTTTT.

The gene calls are TRBV18 and TRBJ1-4; no firm D call. Trimming pared 3 bases from V and 3 bases from J, leaving 11 bases between. Germline V gene sequence: CDR1 KGHSH, CDR2 LQKENI. The CDR3 has 15 residues. CDR3 region: CASSPGWEANEKLFF. For the CDR3, the DNA is TGTGCCAGCTCACCCGGGTGGGAAGCTAATGAAAAACTGTTTTTT.

The chain is built from TRBV2 and TRBJ1-2; D perhaps matches TRBD1 (6 bases). Trimming pared 3 bases from V and 4 bases from J, leaving 9 bases between. The CDR3 has 13 residues. Germline CDR1 is SNHLY and CDR2 is FYNNEI. This CDR3 is CASSERQVYGYTF. In nucleotides, the CDR3 is TGTGCCAGCAGTGAGAGACAGGTCTATGGCTACACCTTC.

This rearrangement joins TRBV11-3 to TRBJ2-2, with D unresolved. V was shortened by 0 bases and J by 7 bases, with 12 bases between the two germline ends. Germline V gene data show CDR1 as SGHNT and CDR2 as YENEEA. The CDR3 runs 15 residues. The CDR3 loop reads CASSLDAAFDGELFF. CDR3 in DNA: TGTGCCAGCAGCTTAGACGCGGCTTTTGACGGGGAGCTGTTTTTT.

The chain combines TRBV6-2 or TRBV6-3 with TRBJ2-5; TRBD2 matches 8 bases. V dropped 9 bases and J dropped 5; count of bases not matched to a gene: 2. The CDR3 contains 11 residues. Germline V gene sequence: CDR1 MNHEY, CDR2 SVGEGT. The CDR3 reads CASSGVETQYF. Written as DNA, the CDR3 is TGTGCCAGTAGCGGGGTTGAGACCCAGTACTTC.

V usage is TRBV5-6 and J usage is TRBJ1-5; D not resolved. Germline V gene data show CDR1 as SGHDT and CDR2 as YYEEEE. The CDR3 contains 15 residues. V was shortened by 0 bases and J by 3 bases, with 10 bases between the two germline ends. The CDR3 coding sequence is TGTGCCAGCAGCTTGGGTCGGGCTCACAATCAGCCCCAGCATTTT. Translating it yields CASSLGRAHNQPQHF.

The genes are TRBV27 and TRBJ2-7, with a weak D call TRBD2 (6 bases). The germline V gene has CDR1 MNHEY and CDR2 SMNVEV (reference sequence). The ends were cut back, 5 bases at V and 13 bases at J, with 15 bases in the middle. This CDR3 is 11 amino acids long. CDR3 bases: TGTGCCAGCAGTCGCGGGACCCAGCGATACTTC. It yields the protein CASSRGTQRYF.

The count of this clone is one. The chain uses TRBV4-2 and TRBJ1-5; 10 nucleotides agree with TRBD1. This CDR3 has 18 residues. Looked up from germline, CDR1 is LGHNA and CDR2 is YNFKEQ. Trimming took 1 base from V and 0 from J; bases not matched to a gene: 6. Here the CDR3 DNA reads TGTGCCAGCAGCCAAGGGACAGGGGGGTCGGTTAGCAATCAGCCCCAGCATTTT. Protein product: CASSQGTGGSVSNQPQHF.

The chain combines TRBV28 with TRBJ1-1; maybe TRBD1 (6 bases). The CDR3 contains 15 residues. Trimming took off 2 bases at V and 0 bases at J, with 10 bases between the two ends. Germline V lookup: CDR1 MDHEN, CDR2 SYDVKM. CDR3 residues: CASSLRQVMNTEAFF. CDR3 nucleotide sequence: TGTGCCAGCAGTTTACGACAGGTCATGAACACTGAAGCTTTCTTT.

The V call is TRBV7-2, the J call TRBJ1-2, with D possibly matching TRBD1 (6 bases). V lost 1 base, J lost 2 bases, and 11 bases lay in between. The CDR3 is 15 amino acids. Germline CDR1 and CDR2: SGHTA and FQGNSA. The CDR3 sequence is CASSLVGGLNYGYTF. In nucleotides, the CDR3 is TGTGCCAGCAGCTTAGTCGGGGGGCTGAACTATGGCTACACCTTC.

The chain is built from TRBV20-1 and TRBJ1-2; D is unclear. V lost 3 bases to trimming and J lost 1 base, with 9 bases between them. The CDR3 has 13 amino acids. Germline CDR1 and CDR2: DFQATT and SNEGSKA (reference sequence). This chain's CDR3 is CSASLNGNYGYTF. The CDR3 DNA sequence: TGCAGTGCTAGTTTAAACGGTAACTATGGCTACACCTTC.

This chain connects TRBV11-1 to TRBJ1-1; TRBD1 might be the D (6 bases). Germline-derived CDR1 and CDR2 are SGHAT and FQDESV (reference sequence). V lost 5 bases and J lost 0, with 16 bases in between. This CDR3 has 16 residues. Here the CDR3 DNA reads TGTGCCAGCAGCCCGGGGGCCCCCCCCTTGAACACTGAAGCTTTCTTT. It yields the protein CASSPGAPPLNTEAFF.

The chain uses TRBV4-2 and TRBJ2-3, with 9 nucleotides matching TRBD2. CDR3 length: 18 amino acids. With 0 bases clipped from V and 8 bases from J, the junction kept 15 bases outside the gene matches. Germline lookup yields CDR1 LGHNA and CDR2 YNFKEQ. In DNA, the CDR3 is TGTGCCAGCAGCCAAGATCTCTGCGGGAGGGCCTTGGCCTGTACGCAGTATTTT. It yields the protein CASSQDLCGRALACTQYF.

The chain recombines TRBV5-6 with TRBJ1-4, with 8 bases matching TRBD1. Germline V lookup: CDR1 SGHDT, CDR2 YYEEEE. Losses at the gene ends were 0 bases for V and 9 bases for J; bases not matched to a gene: 7. The CDR3 length is 15 residues. CDR3 in DNA: TGTGCCAGCAGCTTGGTGGGACAGGAAGAGAAAAAACTGTTTTTT. It translates to CASSLVGQEEKKLFF.

This clone was counted a single time. In DNA form, the CDR3 reads TGTGCCAGCAGTACCTCGGGGGGGAACAATCAGCCCCAGCATTTT. It is translated as CASSTSGGNNQPQHF. The J gene is TRBJ1-5, the V gene TRBV28, with D tentatively TRBD1 (5 bases). Germline V gives CDR1 MDHEN, CDR2 SYDVKM. The V and J ends lost 5 bases and 3 bases respectively, with 14 bases between them. The CDR3 is made up of 15 amino acids.

The chain recombines TRBV11-1 with TRBJ2-7; 11 bases agree with TRBD2. V lost 4 bases and J lost 4; bases outside the gene matches: 9. The CDR3 runs 16 residues. Germline V gene data show CDR1 as SGHAT and CDR2 as FQDESV (reference sequence). CDR3 coding DNA: TGTGCCAGCAGCTCGGCCGGGGCTAGCGGGAGGTACGAGCAGTACTTC. Protein sequence: CASSSAGASGRYEQYF.

This clone was detected only once. J is TRBJ1-6 and V is TRBV11-2; TRBD1 aligns across 10 bases. CDR3 length: 16 amino acids. J gave up 5 bases and V 5 bases, and 6 bases lay outside the gene matches. The germline CDR1 and CDR2 sequences are SGHAT and FQNNGV. CDR3 nucleotide sequence: TGTGCCAGCAGCCCCTGGACAGGGGGAGATAATTCACCCCTCCACTTT. This translates into CASSPWTGGDNSPLHF.

The rearrangement uses TRBV7-9 and TRBJ2-3; D is undetermined. Germline V gene sequence: CDR1 SEHNR, CDR2 FQNEAQ (reference sequence). The CDR3 contains 12 residues. Trimming took off 1 base at V and 2 bases at J, with 1 base between the two ends. CDR3 sequence reads: CASSLDTDTQYF. DNA for the CDR3: TGTGCCAGCAGCTTAGACACAGATACGCAGTATTTT.

A single count supports this clone. The CDR3: CASSYPSLNSNQPQHF. The CDR3 bases are TGTGCCAGCAGTTACCCTAGCCTCAATAGCAATCAGCCCCAGCATTTT. This chain connects TRBV6-6 to TRBJ1-5, with D hard to call. The CDR3 is 16 residues long. Germline CDR1 MNHNY, CDR2 SVGAGI (reference sequence). Trimming stripped 2 bases from V and 0 bases from J, with 11 bases between.